The clone carrying this T cell receptor beta chain was observed at least ten times. This sample is drawn from a study of response to subunit inactivated influenza vaccine. This CDR3 has 17 residues. V trimming: 0 bases; J trimming: 8 bases; junction bases outside the gene matches: 7. CDR1 and CDR2 from the germline V gene are LNHNV and YYDKDF (reference sequence). Each CDR3 protein gets one entry after TCRdb re-called the RT-PCR reads with MiXCR. In the table there are about 570,000 distinct CDR3 sequences, 10% to 12% of which are singletons. The same data also went into a second study, on T cells expressing NK-cell markers. That study reports: Production of TCR beta cDNA relied on 5'RACE template switching with UMIs.

This TCR was recovered from a man aged 50 or older who received an inactivated influenza vaccine. The sequencing here drew on PBMCs from blood, taken on the day of vaccination. The V call is TRBV15, the J call TRBJ2-1; 13 nucleotides match TRBD2. The chain's CDR3 is CATSRDTGLAGKYEQFF. CDR3 sequence (DNA): TGTGCCACCAGCAGAGATACGGGACTAGCGGGGAAGTATGAGCAGTTCTTC.